The present TCR beta chain was sequenced within a study of T cells in tumors after PD-1 blockade. Background on the study: Some patients also took daily vismodegib 150 mg during anti-PD-1 treatment. Peripheral blood samples averaged about 33,000 unique clonotypes and 113,528 templates.

As for this clone: One end of the junction does not line up with germline, which may come from a read error.

Sequencing was performed with immunoSEQ multiplex PCR; in TCRdb, only in-frame clones are kept and a portion is missing. The sample yields 45,000 to 60,000 clones, around 85% seen once. The germline CDR1 and CDR2 sequences are SQVTM and ANQGSEA. The CDR3 is 13 amino acids. The clonotype comes from a human donor with basal cell carcinoma. This sequence joins TRBV29-1 and TRBJ1-1; 10 nucleotides align to TRBD1. This specimen was PBMCs, taken before anti-PD-1 treatment. The CDR3 sequence: CSAEGQGGTEAFF. The CDR3 region has the DNA TGCAGCGCTGAAGGACAGGGGGGCACTGAAGCTTTCTTT.